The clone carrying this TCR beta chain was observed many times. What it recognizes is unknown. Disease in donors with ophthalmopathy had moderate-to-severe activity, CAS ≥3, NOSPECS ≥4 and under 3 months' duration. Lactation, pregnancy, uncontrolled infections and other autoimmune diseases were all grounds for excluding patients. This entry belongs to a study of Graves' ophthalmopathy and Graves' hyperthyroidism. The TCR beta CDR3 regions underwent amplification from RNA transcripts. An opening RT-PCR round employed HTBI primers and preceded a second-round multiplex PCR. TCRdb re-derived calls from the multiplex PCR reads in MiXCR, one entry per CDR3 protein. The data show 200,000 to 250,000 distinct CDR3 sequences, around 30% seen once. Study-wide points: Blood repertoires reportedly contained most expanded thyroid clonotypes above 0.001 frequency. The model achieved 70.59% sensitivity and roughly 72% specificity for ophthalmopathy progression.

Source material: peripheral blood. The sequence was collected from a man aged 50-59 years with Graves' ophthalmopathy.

CDR3 sequence (DNA): TGCAGCGTTTCCGAACAGGGGGCGGTTGGAAACACCATATATTTT. Translating gives CSVSEQGAVGNTIYF. The chain links TRBV29-1 to TRBJ1-3, with 9 bases identical to TRBD1. The germline V gene has CDR1 SQVTM and CDR2 ANQGSEA. Trimming at V came to 5 bases and at J to 3 bases, leaving 8 bases not matched to a gene. This CDR3 contains 15 residues. The full variable domain, in which reference TRBV29-1 and TRBJ1-3 provide the parts outside the CDR3, is SAVISQKPSRDICQRGTSLTIQCQVDSQVTMMFWYRQQPGQSLTLIATANQGSEATYESGFVIDKFPISRPNLTFSTLTVSNMSPEDSSIYLCSVSEQGAVGNTIYFGEGSWLTVV.